This note documents a single T cell receptor (beta chain) sequence. The CDR3 is 14 residues long. CDR1 and CDR2 (germline): GTSNPN, SVGIG (reference sequence). The V end lost 5 bases, the J end lost 0 bases, and 11 bases lay between the germline ends. Per the original data handling: It was from reference gene primer amplification that nucleated cell counts were estimated. Only in-frame clones appear in the TCRdb table, and some are missing; sequencing was by immunoSEQ multiplex PCR. Clonal size and the V and J genes are those of that table, whereas D and trimming came from the DNA. The table lists 110,000 or so clones, 75% to 90% of them singletons. These data are taken from a study of blood T cell repertoires in COVID-19. Study overall: Samples of COVID-19 (acute and convalescent) were obtained from the United States, Italy and Spain. The analysed material was cDNA or gDNA that came from T cells, B-cell-depleted T cells, or PBMCs.

Sequenced material: peripheral blood. The receptor was isolated from a human donor in a cohort sampled during active COVID-19. The chain has TRBV30 and TRBJ1-3; a weak D match, TRBD1 (6 bases). The CDR3, as DNA: TGTGCCTGGGCAACAGGGCGCTCTGGAAACACCATATATTTT. Its protein is CAWATGRSGNTIYF.